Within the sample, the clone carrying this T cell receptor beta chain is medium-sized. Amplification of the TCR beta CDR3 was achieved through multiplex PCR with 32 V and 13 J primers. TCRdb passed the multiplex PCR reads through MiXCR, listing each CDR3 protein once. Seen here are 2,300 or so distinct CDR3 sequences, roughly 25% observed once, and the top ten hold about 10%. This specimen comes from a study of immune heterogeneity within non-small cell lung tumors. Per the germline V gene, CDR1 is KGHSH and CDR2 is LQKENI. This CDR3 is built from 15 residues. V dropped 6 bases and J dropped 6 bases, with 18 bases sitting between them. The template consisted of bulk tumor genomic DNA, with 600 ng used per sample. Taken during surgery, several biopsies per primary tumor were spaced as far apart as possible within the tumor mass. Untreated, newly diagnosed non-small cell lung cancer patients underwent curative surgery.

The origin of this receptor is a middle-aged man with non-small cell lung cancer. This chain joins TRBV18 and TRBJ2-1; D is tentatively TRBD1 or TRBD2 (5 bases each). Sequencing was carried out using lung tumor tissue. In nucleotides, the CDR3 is TGTGCCAGCTCGTCCCGGGACCCTAGGGGCAATGAGCAGTTCTTC. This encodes CASSSRDPRGNEQFF.